The 18 T cell receptor beta chains given below trace back to one sample, sequenced in a study of long-term antiretroviral therapy in people with HIV. Researchers ran immunoSEQ v3.0 at survey level. TCRdb keeps only in-frame clones here, not all; method: immunoSEQ multiplex PCR. The data show tens of thousands of clones, around 80% seen once. Source: unsorted PBMCs, taken 3.1 years after starting antiretroviral therapy. These receptors were collected from a woman aged 45-59 years with HIV.

This rearrangement joins TRBV5-1 to TRBJ2-1; 15 positions match TRBD2. The CDR3 contains 15 residues. The trim removed 0 bases at V and 12 bases at J, leaving 4 bases unmatched. Germline CDR1 SGHRS, CDR2 YFSETQ. The CDR3: CASSLGTSGGAGQFF. CDR3 coding DNA: TGCGCCAGCAGCTTGGGGACTAGCGGGGGGGCCGGGCAGTTCTTC.

This clone was detected only once. The chain links TRBV11-2 to TRBJ2-1, with D possibly TRBD1 on 5 matching bases. Germline assignment: CDR1 SGHAT and CDR2 FQNNGV. The ends were cut back, 2 bases at V and 6 bases at J, with 11 bases in the middle. This CDR3 region has 14 residues. The CDR3 reads CASSLLVQGNEQFF. CDR3 bases: TGTGCCAGCAGCTTATTGGTCCAGGGCAATGAGCAGTTCTTC.

The CDR3 is CASSLSVGGSVYGYTF. The CDR3 region has the DNA TGTGCCAGCAGTTTATCGGTGGGGGGAAGCGTCTATGGCTACACCTTC. The V and J genes are TRBV27 and TRBJ1-2; TRBD1 is a possible D gene (5 bases). Germline V CDR1 and CDR2: MNHEY, SMNVEV (reference sequence). V was cut by 0 bases and J by 4 bases, with 15 bases left in between. The CDR3 covers 16 residues.

This chain connects TRBV11-2 to TRBJ2-3; D is tentatively TRBD1 or TRBD2 (7 bases each). The germline V gene has CDR1 SGHAT and CDR2 FQNNGV. The CDR3 totals 15 residues. V lost 3 bases and J 8 bases, leaving 18 bases between the germline ends. Here the CDR3 DNA reads TGTGCCAGCAGCTTGGGAACAGGGGAGGGAGTTACGCAGTATTTT. Translated, it gives CASSLGTGEGVTQYF.

This rearrangement joins TRBV18 to TRBJ2-7; no clear D gene. Germline values: CDR1 KGHSH, CDR2 LQKENI. V lost 2 bases, J lost 0 bases, and 8 bases lay in between. The CDR3 runs 14 residues. Here the CDR3 DNA reads TGTGCCAGCTCACCAGGAAGAAGCTCCTACGAGCAGTACTTC. It yields the protein CASSPGRSSYEQYF.

This clone was seen once. The V and J genes are TRBV4-1 and TRBJ1-3; TRBD1 might be the D (5 bases). CDR3 length: 18 amino acids. V was clipped by 1 base and J by 0 bases, with 16 bases between them. The germline V gene has CDR1 MGHRA and CDR2 YSYEKL. The CDR3 sequence is CASSQAGGPGRSGNTIYF. In DNA form, the CDR3 reads TGCGCCAGCAGCCAAGCCGGTGGCCCAGGGCGCTCTGGAAACACCATATATTTT.

The chain employs TRBV15 and TRBJ1-6; TRBD1 is a possible D gene (5 bases). Germline values: CDR1 LNHNV, CDR2 YYDKDF (reference sequence). The CDR3 has 15 amino acids. V was cut by 1 base and J by 6 bases, with 10 bases left in between. The CDR3 region is CATSRAGDRNSPLHF. The CDR3 nucleotides read TGTGCCACCAGCAGAGCGGGGGACCGTAATTCACCCCTCCACTTT.

J is TRBJ1-1 and V is TRBV10-3; TRBD1 might be the D (5 bases). The germline CDR1 and CDR2 sequences are ENHRY and SYGVKD. There are 14 residues in the CDR3. V shed 4 bases and J shed 1 base, with 10 bases lying between them. As DNA, the CDR3 is TGTGCCATCAGTGTGTTGGGGGGGAACACTGAAGCTTTCTTT. As protein: CAISVLGGNTEAFF.

J is TRBJ2-7 and V is TRBV6-5; D remains unclear. CDR1 and CDR2 (germline): MNHEY, SVGAGI. Trimming pared 2 bases from V and 0 bases from J, leaving 5 bases between. The CDR3 spans 13 residues. The CDR3 region has the DNA TGTGCCAGCAGTTACGCACCCTCCTACGAGCAGTACTTC. Translated: CASSYAPSYEQYF.

The chain links TRBV14 to TRBJ2-7; D possibly uses TRBD1 or TRBD2 (6 bases each). V lost 3 bases and J 6 bases, leaving 12 bases between the germline ends. The CDR3 is made up of 13 amino acids. CDR1 and CDR2 (germline): SGHDN, FVKESK. CDR3 region: CASSHGGRGEQYF. In nucleotides, the CDR3 is TGTGCCAGCAGCCACGGGGGCCGGGGCGAGCAGTACTTC. The full variable domain, with the rest looked up from reference TRBV14 and TRBJ2-7, is EAGVTQFPSHSVIEKGQTVTLRCDPISGHDNLYWYRRVMGKEIKFLLHFVKESKQDESGMPNNRFLAERTGGTYSTLKVQPAELEDSGVYFCASSHGGRGEQYFGPGTRLTVT.

The rearrangement uses TRBV27 and TRBJ2-6, with D maybe TRBD1 (5 bases). This CDR3 contains 17 residues. The germline gives CDR1 MNHEY, CDR2 SMNVEV (reference sequence). V shed 0 bases and J shed 0 bases, with 9 bases lying between them. This chain's CDR3 is CASSLSTVLSGANVLTF. CDR3 nucleotides: TGTGCCAGCAGTTTATCGACAGTGCTCTCTGGGGCCAACGTCCTGACTTTC.

This chain links TRBV5-1 with TRBJ1-2; D is ambiguous. There are 15 residues in the CDR3. The germline CDR1 and CDR2 sequences are SGHRS and YFSETQ. Deletions cut 0 bases from V and 8 bases from J, with 17 bases between. The CDR3 sequence is CASSLAAGRESGYTF. The CDR3 bases are TGCGCCAGCAGCTTGGCCGCGGGAAGGGAGAGCGGCTACACCTTC.

This chain links TRBV14 with TRBJ2-7; no firm D call. The V gene lost 1 base and the J gene lost 10 bases, with 8 bases spanning the gap. The CDR3 has 11 residues. CDR1 SGHDN and CDR2 FVKESK come from the germline V gene. The CDR3 loop is CASSQGISQYF. Written as DNA, the CDR3 is TGTGCCAGCAGCCAAGGAATATCTCAGTACTTC. The full variable domain, rest sourced from reference TRBV14 and TRBJ2-7, is EAGVTQFPSHSVIEKGQTVTLRCDPISGHDNLYWYRRVMGKEIKFLLHFVKESKQDESGMPNNRFLAERTGGTYSTLKVQPAELEDSGVYFCASSQGISQYFGPGTRLTVT.

The V call is TRBV6-1, the J call TRBJ1-5, with a weak D call TRBD1 (6 bases). CDR1 is MNHNS, CDR2 SASEGT, per germline. V lost 4 bases and J lost 3, with 10 bases in between. The CDR3 runs to 14 residues. In DNA form, the CDR3 reads TGTGCCAGCAGTGCAGGGACACACAATCAGCCCCAGCATTTT. Its protein is CASSAGTHNQPQHF.

The rearrangement joins TRBV7-9 to TRBJ1-5; D is possibly TRBD1 (6 bases). The CDR3 extends over 15 amino acids. Trimming cost V 4 bases and J 6 bases, with 16 bases left between them. In germline, CDR1 is SEHNR, CDR2 FQNEAQ (reference sequence). This CDR3 reads CASSSSDRRSQPQHF. The CDR3 nucleotides are TGTGCCAGCAGCTCATCCGACAGGAGGAGTCAGCCCCAGCATTTT.

The chain uses TRBV30 and TRBJ2-5; 12 bases are shared with TRBD2. Trimming took 2 bases from V and 4 from J; bases not matched to a gene: 8. The CDR3 has 16 residues. CDR1 and CDR2 (germline): GTSNPN, SVGIG (reference sequence). The CDR3 reads CAWSSPLAGGLETQYF. In DNA form, the CDR3 reads TGTGCCTGGAGTTCCCCACTAGCGGGGGGTTTAGAGACCCAGTACTTC.

This chain links TRBV11-2 with TRBJ1-6; no reliable D call. CDR1 and CDR2 from the germline V gene are SGHAT and FQNNGV. The CDR3 has 11 residues. Trimming pared 1 base from V and 10 bases from J, leaving 2 bases between. CDR3: CASSLGSPLHF. The CDR3 DNA is TGTGCCAGCAGCTTAGGCTCACCCCTCCACTTT. The full variable domain, completed using reference TRBV11-2 and TRBJ1-6, is EAGVAQSPRYKIIEKRQSVAFWCNPISGHATLYWYQQILGQGPKLLIQFQNNGVVDDSQLPKDRFSAERLKGVDSTLKIQPAKLEDSAVYLCASSLGSPLHFGNGTRLTVT.

This chain connects TRBV2 to TRBJ2-2, with 8 bases matching TRBD1. CDR1 SNHLY and CDR2 FYNNEI come from the germline V gene. After removal of 7 bases from V and 4 bases from J, the junction contained 8 bases not matched to a gene. The CDR3 is 15 amino acids. The CDR3 DNA is TGTGCCAGCAATCTACAGGGGGTGGTCACCGGGGAGCTGTTTTTT. This translates into CASNLQGVVTGELFF. Based on the CDR3 plus reference TRBV2 and TRBJ2-2, the full variable domain is EPEVTQTPSHQVTQMGQEVILRCVPISNHLYFYWYRQILGQKVEFLVSFYNNEISEKSEIFDDQFSVERPDGSNFTLKIRSTKLEDSAMYFCASNLQGVVTGELFFGEGSRLTVL.